Described below is a single TCR beta chain sequence and its context. Using a J-beta primer mix together with a sample-barcoded 5' primer, a second PCR was run for about 6 to 12 cycles. TCRdb re-called the 5' RACE reads with MiXCR, one entry per CDR3 protein. This table holds about 1.6 million distinct CDR3 sequences, about 31% found once. Trimming left V 1 base short and J 1 base short, with 4 bases between. Germline assignment: CDR1 ENHRY and CDR2 SYGVKD. The CDR3 contains 14 residues. This sample was included in a study of blood T cells in healthy people across ages. The source of this sequence is a woman in her 30s in good health. Sequencing was done on a sample of blood. This sequence joins TRBV10-3 and TRBJ2-2; no definite D call. The CDR3 nucleotides are TGTGCCATCAGTGAGTTCTTGAACACCGGGGAGCTGTTTTTT. It translates to CAISEFLNTGELFF.